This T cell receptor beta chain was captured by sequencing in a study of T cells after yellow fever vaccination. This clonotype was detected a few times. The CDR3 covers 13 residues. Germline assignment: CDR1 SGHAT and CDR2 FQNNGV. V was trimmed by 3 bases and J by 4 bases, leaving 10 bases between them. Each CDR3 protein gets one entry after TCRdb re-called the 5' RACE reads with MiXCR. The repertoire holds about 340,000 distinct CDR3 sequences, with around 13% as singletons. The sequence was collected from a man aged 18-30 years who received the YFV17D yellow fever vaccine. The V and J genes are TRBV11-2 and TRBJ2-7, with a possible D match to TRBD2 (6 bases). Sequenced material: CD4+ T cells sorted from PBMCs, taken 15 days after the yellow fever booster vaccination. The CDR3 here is CASSFGGVYEQYF. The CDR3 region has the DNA TGTGCCAGCAGCTTTGGAGGGGTTTACGAGCAGTACTTC.